The 20 T cell receptor beta chains presented below share a single source sample, sequenced in a study of T cell responses to AZD1222 COVID-19 vaccine. Here immunoSEQ multiplex PCR was the method, and the copy in TCRdb shows in-frame clones only, minus some. The data contain 110,000 to 150,000 clones, 70% to 90% of them singletons. The source material was peripheral blood, sampled on day 0 of AZD1222 vaccination. The source is an adult in good health.

Written as DNA, the CDR3 is TGTGCCAGCAGCCTCGGGACTGTAAATGAGCAGTTCTTC. It encodes CASSLGTVNEQFF. The rearrangement uses TRBV7-8 and TRBJ2-1, with a tentative D call TRBD2 (6 bases). The CDR3 sequence is 13 residues long. The V end lost 5 bases, the J end lost 7 bases, and 12 bases lay between the germline ends. Germline lookup yields CDR1 SGHVS and CDR2 FQNEAQ.

The chain links TRBV10-1 to TRBJ2-3; TRBD1 or TRBD2 may be the D gene (5 bases each). This CDR3 is 14 amino acids long. Per germline, CDR1 WNHNN and CDR2 SYGVQD (reference sequence). The V gene lost 10 bases and the J gene lost 3 bases, with 17 bases spanning the gap. CDR3 in amino acids: CATGDHEGTDTQYF. The DNA of the CDR3 is TGCGCCACCGGGGACCATGAGGGAACAGATACGCAGTATTTT.

The chain joins TRBV5-5 to TRBJ2-1; 10 nucleotides agree with TRBD2. Germline V gene sequence: CDR1 SGHKS, CDR2 YYEKEE (reference sequence). The trim removed 0 bases at V and 5 bases at J, leaving 5 bases unmatched. CDR3 size: 16 residues. The CDR3: CASSLEASGRHNEQFF. CDR3 nucleotide sequence: TGTGCCAGCAGCTTGGAGGCTAGCGGGAGACACAATGAGCAGTTCTTC.

The chain uses TRBV7-8 and TRBJ2-5, with D unclear. V was pared by 4 bases and J by 5 bases, with 5 bases between. The CDR3 spans 11 residues. The germline V gene encodes CDR1 SGHVS and CDR2 FQNEAQ. The chain's CDR3 is CASSSLETQYF. The CDR3, as DNA: TGTGCCAGCAGCTCCCTGGAGACCCAGTACTTC.

CDR3 DNA: TGTGCCAGCAGCTTAGTCGGGACAGGGAAGGGAACTGAAGCTTTCTTT. Amino acids: CASSLVGTGKGTEAFF. The chain couples TRBV11-2 to TRBJ1-1; 9 positions agree with TRBD1. V was clipped by 1 base and J by 5 bases; unmatched bases: 8. Germline values: CDR1 SGHAT, CDR2 FQNNGV. CDR3 length: 16 residues.

This clone was counted a single time. The chain links TRBV7-8 to TRBJ2-7; D is perhaps TRBD1 (6 bases). V lost 5 bases and J lost 3, with 14 bases in between. CDR1 and CDR2 from the germline V gene are SGHVS and FQNEAQ. CDR3 length equals 14 residues. The CDR3 is CASSARDTSYEQYF. The DNA of the CDR3 is TGTGCCAGCAGCGCCCGGGACACTAGCTACGAGCAGTACTTC.

This clone appeared a single time. The chain joins TRBV6-1 to TRBJ2-3, with 10 bases aligning to TRBD2. This CDR3 has 16 amino acids. The junction had 3 bases not matched to a gene; V was cut back by 1 base and J by 2 bases. Germline V gene data show CDR1 as MNHNS and CDR2 as SASEGT. CDR3 sequence: CASSEELAGSTDTQYF. The CDR3 DNA reads as TGTGCCAGCAGTGAAGAACTAGCGGGGTCCACAGATACGCAGTATTTT.

The V call is TRBV7-2, the J call TRBJ1-5; D remains unclear. The germline V gene has CDR1 SGHTA and CDR2 FQGNSA. The V end was cut by 5 bases, the J end by 4 bases, with 9 bases between. The CDR3 is 13 residues long. Here the CDR3 DNA reads TGTGCCAGCAGCGGGCAGAATAATCAGCCCCAGCATTTT. Encoded protein: CASSGQNNQPQHF.

V gene TRBV7-9 combines with J gene TRBJ1-1; TRBD1 matches at 10 bases. J was trimmed by 3 bases and V by 2 bases; bases with no gene match: 3. The germline gives CDR1 SEHNR, CDR2 FQNEAQ (reference sequence). The CDR3 totals 15 residues. The CDR3 loop reads CASSLMGTGDTEAFF. CDR3 sequence (DNA): TGTGCCAGCAGCTTAATGGGGACAGGGGACACTGAAGCTTTCTTT.

The chain links TRBV5-6 to TRBJ2-1, with D hard to call. CDR3 size: 17 residues. Germline V gene lookup returns CDR1 SGHDT and CDR2 YYEEEE. The V gene lost 1 base and the J gene lost 3 bases, with 17 bases spanning the gap. The CDR3, as DNA: TGTGCCAGCAGCTTGTACCCCCCGGACCTCCTCTACAATGAGCAGTTCTTC. It translates to CASSLYPPDLLYNEQFF. Based on the CDR3 plus reference TRBV5-6 and TRBJ2-1, the full variable domain is DAGVTQSPTHLIKTRGQQVTLRCSPKSGHDTVSWYQQALGQGPQFIFQYYEEEERQRGNFPDRFSGHQFPNYSSELNVNALLLGDSALYLCASSLYPPDLLYNEQFFGPGTRLTVL.

V is TRBV9 and J is TRBJ2-2; TRBD2 agrees at 11 bases. There are 16 residues in the CDR3. V lost 1 base and J lost 5; bases outside the gene matches: 4. CDR1 is SGDLS and CDR2 is YYNGEE in the germline V gene. CDR3 coding DNA: TGTGCCAGCAGCGTAACTAGCGGGAGCTGGACCGGGGAGCTGTTTTTT. Protein sequence: CASSVTSGSWTGELFF.

The V gene is TRBV19, the J gene TRBJ1-2; D might be TRBD1 (5 bases). With 5 bases removed from V and 2 bases from J, the gap between germline ends came to 18 bases. This CDR3 is built from 16 residues. Germline loops: CDR1 LNHDA, CDR2 SQIVND (reference sequence). CDR3 sequence: CASSAGRGLSNYGYTF. The CDR3 DNA is TGTGCCAGTAGTGCGGGACGGGGCTTATCCAACTATGGCTACACCTTC.

This chain links TRBV6-5 with TRBJ1-1, with D unclear. This CDR3 has 13 residues. Per the germline V gene, CDR1 is MNHEY and CDR2 is SVGAGI. The V gene lost 0 bases and the J gene lost 1 base, with 3 bases spanning the gap. The CDR3 DNA reads TGTGCCAGCAGTTACTCTTGGAACACTGAAGCTTTCTTT. Amino acids: CASSYSWNTEAFF.

This rearrangement joins TRBV18 to TRBJ2-4; D possibly matches TRBD1 or TRBD2 (5 bases each). The ends were cut back, 3 bases at V and 11 bases at J, with 8 bases in the middle. CDR3 length: 11 amino acids. Germline loops: CDR1 KGHSH, CDR2 LQKENI. This CDR3 reads CASSPRDVQYF. CDR3 DNA: TGTGCCAGCTCACCTAGGGACGTTCAGTACTTC. Full variable domain (missing parts from reference TRBV18 and TRBJ2-4): NAGVMQNPRHLVRRRGQEARLRCSPMKGHSHVYWYRQLPEEGLKFMVYLQKENIIDESGMPKERFSAEFPKEGPSILRIQQVVRGDSAAYFCASSPRDVQYFGAGTRLSVL.

This chain joins TRBV19 and TRBJ2-7; 15 nucleotides agree with TRBD2. Per the germline V gene, CDR1 is LNHDA and CDR2 is SQIVND (reference sequence). The CDR3 totals 16 residues. The V gene end was trimmed by 5 bases and the J gene end by 5 bases; junction bases not matched to a gene: 7. This CDR3 is CASSWGLAGGRDEQYF. Written as DNA, the CDR3 is TGTGCCAGTAGTTGGGGACTAGCGGGAGGTCGAGACGAGCAGTACTTC. Looking up the rest from reference TRBV19 and TRBJ2-7 gives the full variable domain: DGGITQSPKYLFRKEGQNVTLSCEQNLNHDAMYWYRQDPGQGLRLIYYSQIVNDFQKGDIAEGYSVSREKKESFPLTVTSAQKNPTAFYLCASSWGLAGGRDEQYFGPGTRLTVT.

The CDR3 here is CASSVGVGGGNTIYF. CDR3 nucleotides: TGTGCCAGCTCAGTGGGAGTGGGCGGCGGAAACACCATATATTTT. The chain recombines TRBV18 with TRBJ1-3; no clear D. The V end was cut by 5 bases, the J end by 4 bases, with 15 bases between. This CDR3 has 15 amino acids. Germline CDR1 and CDR2: KGHSH and LQKENI.

This chain joins TRBV7-9 and TRBJ2-7, with unresolved D. Germline V CDR1 and CDR2: SEHNR, FQNEAQ (reference sequence). CDR3 length equals 11 residues. The V end was cut by 5 bases, the J end by 6 bases, with 8 bases between. Here the CDR3 DNA reads TGTGCCAGCAGCGCCTCCGTCGAGCAGTACTTC. It codes for CASSASVEQYF.

The chain is built from TRBV6-5 and TRBJ2-7; D is unresolved. The CDR3 consists of 14 residues. Trimming took off 0 bases at V and 3 bases at J, with 9 bases between the two ends. CDR1 is MNHEY, CDR2 SVGAGI, per germline. The CDR3 DNA reads as TGTGCCAGCAGTTACTCGTATAGGGACTACGAGCAGTACTTC. It translates to CASSYSYRDYEQYF.

This clone has a single count. In nucleotides, the CDR3 is TGTGCCAGCAGCAAATTAGATCAGCCCCAGCATTTT. It yields the protein CASSKLDQPQHF. J is TRBJ1-5 and V is TRBV27; the D is unclear. Germline V CDR1 and CDR2: MNHEY, SMNVEV (reference sequence). V was pared by 6 bases and J by 5 bases, with 8 bases between. This CDR3 comprises 12 residues.

V gene TRBV25-1 combines with J gene TRBJ1-5; 7 bases match TRBD1. The CDR3 is 15 residues long. Germline trimming cut 4 bases from V and 4 bases from J; bases unmatched to any gene: 7. Germline assignment: CDR1 MGHDK and CDR2 SYGVNS. CDR3 nucleotides: TGTGCCAGCAGTGGAAGTACAGGGGAAAATCAGCCCCAGCATTTT. Translated: CASSGSTGENQPQHF.